This is a list of T cell receptor beta chains from one sample in a study of T cell changes during pregnancy in multiple sclerosis. Some clones are missing from TCRdb's copy, which holds only in-frame ones; the method was immunoSEQ multiplex PCR. The sample consists of tens of thousands of clones, 90% to 95% of them appearing once. The sequencing used CD4+ T cells from peripheral blood mononuclear cells, collected in the second trimester of pregnancy. These receptors were obtained from a female donor with multiple sclerosis, enrolled in a pregnancy study. CDR3s include the opening cysteine and the closing phenylalanine or tryptophan. D genes are given only for firm matches. Clone size is stated in some rows and not others, as once, few, many or a class when expanded.

size	D	V	J	CDR3	DNA
-	TRBD2	TRBV7-9	TRBJ2-7	CASTRALAGVNEQYF	TGTGCCAGCACTCGAGCCCTAGCGGGGGTAAACGAGCAGTACTTC
-	TRBD1	TRBV6-5	TRBJ2-3	CASSPRTGRDTQYF	TGTGCCAGCAGTCCACGGACAGGGCGAGATACGCAGTATTTT
-	-	TRBV5-1	TRBJ1-1	CASSLADAGPVGAFF	TGCGCCAGCAGCTTGGCCGACGCAGGGCCGGTGGGAGCTTTCTTT
-	TRBD1	TRBV19	TRBJ1-1	CASSIGLGQGASMNTEAFF	TGTGCCAGTAGTATTGGATTGGGACAGGGGGCTAGCATGAACACTGAAGCTTTCTTT
-	TRBD2	TRBV25-1	TRBJ2-5	CASSESGLAGETQYF	TGTGCCAGCAGTGAATCGGGCCTAGCGGGGGAGACCCAGTACTTC
-	-	TRBV5-6	TRBJ2-5	CASSLDRIQETQYF	TGTGCCAGCAGCCTCGACAGGATCCAAGAGACCCAGTACTTC
-	TRBD1	TRBV6-1	TRBJ1-1	CASSFQQGADTEAFF	TGTGCCAGCAGTTTTCAACAGGGGGCCGATACTGAAGCTTTCTTT
once	TRBD1	TRBV18	TRBJ2-2	CASSPPGQGASGELFF	TGTGCCAGCTCACCACCGGGACAGGGGGCGTCGGGGGAGCTGTTTTTT
-	TRBD1	TRBV5-1	TRBJ2-7	CASSLSGTGPYEQYF	TGCGCCAGCAGCTTGTCAGGGACAGGGCCCTACGAGCAGTACTTC
-	-	TRBV10-3	TRBJ1-2	CAILEGRDGYTF	TGTGCCATCCTTGAGGGTAGAGATGGCTACACCTTC
-	-	TRBV28	TRBJ1-1	CASSLWGQAMNTEAFF	TGTGCCAGCAGTTTATGGGGCCAGGCGATGAACACTGAAGCTTTCTTT
few	-	TRBV10-3	TRBJ2-5	CAISAVERETQYF	TGTGCCATCAGTGCGGTAGAGCGTGAGACCCAGTACTTC
-	-	TRBV7-8	TRBJ1-4	CASSLWAGTNEKLFF	TGTGCCAGCAGCTTATGGGCGGGAACTAATGAAAAACTGTTTTTT
-	TRBD2	TRBV30	TRBJ2-3	CAWSVKGLDPDTQYF	TGTGCCTGGAGTGTGAAGGGACTAGATCCGGATACGCAGTATTTT
-	-	TRBV5-5	TRBJ1-5	CASSLAPGEPQHF	TGTGCCAGCAGTCTCGCCCCCGGGGAGCCCCAGCATTTT
-	TRBD1	TRBV27	TRBJ1-1	CASSLPGQPNAFF	TGTGCCAGCAGTCTCCCGGGACAGCCGAATGCTTTCTTT
-	-	TRBV4-3	TRBJ1-2	CASSQDRVGGYTF	TGCGCCAGCAGCCAAGACAGGGTGGGTGGCTACACCTTC
-	-	TRBV5-1	TRBJ2-4	CASSISDRNIQYF	TGCGCCAGCAGCATCTCAGACAGGAACATTCAGTACTTC
once	-	TRBV21-1	TRBJ2-7	CASSTQDRRSLYEQYF	TGTGCCAGCAGCACCCAAGACAGGCGTTCCCTCTACGAGCAGTACTTC
-	TRBD1	TRBV7-3	TRBJ1-1	CASSLNQGVTEAFF	TGTGCCAGCAGCTTAAATCAGGGGGTGACTGAAGCTTTCTTT
-	-	TRBV2	TRBJ1-1	CASRTGHSNTEAFF	TGTGCCAGCAGGACGGGACATTCGAACACTGAAGCTTTCTTT
once	TRBD2	TRBV11-3	TRBJ2-2	CASSFSQGGTGELFF	TGTGCCAGCAGCTTTAGTCAGGGAGGGACCGGGGAGCTGTTTTTT
once	TRBD1	TRBV19	TRBJ1-5	CASTPGGPGLRNQPQHF	TGTGCCAGTACTCCAGGGGGCCCCGGACTTCGCAATCAGCCCCAGCATTTT
once	-	TRBV27	TRBJ2-7	CASSLTGHSYEQYF	TGTGCCAGCAGTCTGACGGGACACTCCTACGAGCAGTACTTC
-	-	TRBV21-1	TRBJ2-7	CASSTSTGSYEQYF	TGTGCCAGCAGCACATCGACAGGCTCCTACGAGCAGTACTTC
-	TRBD2	TRBV18	TRBJ2-5	CASSIGASGYNGGTQYF	TGTGCCAGCTCTATTGGAGCTAGCGGGTACAACGGGGGGACCCAGTACTTC
-	TRBD1	TRBV28	TRBJ1-5	CASSRSKSGQYSNQPQHF	TGTGCCAGCAGTCGATCAAAGTCGGGACAGTATAGCAATCAGCCCCAGCATTTT
-	TRBD1	TRBV7-2	TRBJ1-1	CASSAGQGTEAFF	TGTGCCAGCAGTGCAGGACAGGGAACTGAAGCTTTCTTT
-	TRBD1	TRBV28	TRBJ2-7	CASTQGASLHEQYF	TGTGCCAGCACCCAGGGGGCGAGTCTACACGAGCAGTACTTC